A single T cell receptor beta chain is shown here with its context. What antigen it recognizes has not been identified. Per-base quality was not reported, and no clone a single base away is much larger than it. Each collaborating institution followed its own protocols to collect whole blood in K2EDTA tubes. For TCRbeta analysis, collaborators shipped samples in one of three forms: frozen whole blood, isolated PBMCs, or DNA extracted from either of those sample types. The germline V gene (reference sequence) yields SGHKS for CDR1 and YYEKEE for CDR2. The V end gives up 3 bases and the J end 11 bases, leaving 9 bases in the junction not matched to a gene. Spanning cysteine to phenylalanine, the CDR3 consists of 13 amino acids. Solely the CDR3 DNA is kept, with 39 bases framed from the first base. The sample comes from a study of blood T cell repertoires in COVID-19 (dated by TCRdb to the early 2020s). For context, the study as a whole: Samples from collaborators originated in the United States, Italy and Spain and spanned both the acute and convalescent phases of COVID-19. The prospective study material was composed of cDNA or gDNA derived from T cells, B-cell-depleted T cells, or PBMCs. Subjects who had been exposed to COVID-19, were actively infected with it, or had recovered from it provided the deeply sampled blood TCRbeta repertoires that made up the dataset. A freely available public database, intended as a resource for researchers studying the immune response to SARS-CoV-2, is where the repertoires were released. Samples came from the ongoing ImmuneRACE study (first 160 participants) plus 1,254 subjects from 6 global collaborators. Nearly every sample came with metadata listing a de-identified subject ID, COVID-19 status, age in years and sex. Where HLA class I and class II types were available, the types were taken from metadata supplied by the sample provider, not from assay-based typing. Here is what the overall study found, with its caveats: Clinical and demographic metadata were provided uncurated, with the amount varying by source and participant.

TCRbeta CDR3 regions were amplified from genomic DNA using the immunoSEQ Assay, a bias-controlled multiplex PCR. Per the original workflow: Within the assay, amplification of reference gene primers was used to estimate how many nucleated cells each sample contained. To quantify the absolute abundance of each unique TCRbeta CDR3 rearrangement, sequence reads were collapsed and filtered. For each sample, productive Simpson clonality was calculated by taking the square root of Simpson's diversity index across productive rearrangements. TCRdb provides this immuneACCESS table in a form limited to in-frame rearrangements. Some clones are lacking; in checked studies, under half of them reflect an unresolved V gene, and why the rest are absent is not known. That table is the source of V, J and clone size, and D and trimming were worked out from the DNA. For this sample there are 270,000 or so clones; 82% appear just once. The leading ten clones occupy about 3.4% of the sample.

Material for sequencing was peripheral blood. The TCR was taken from a woman aged 18-35 years with acute or convalescent COVID-19. The sequence is built from TRBV5-5 and TRBJ2-3, with 7 bases in between that match TRBD1. At the DNA level, the sequence is TGTGCCAGCAGCTCGCAGGACAGGAGTGTGCAGTATTTT. This encodes CASSSQDRSVQYF.